The 4 T cell receptor beta chains below come from one sample, sequenced in a study of shared clonotypes between healthy human individuals. TCRdb keeps only in-frame clones here, not all; method: immunoSEQ multiplex PCR. The data contain roughly 1,000,000 clones, 75% to 80% of them singletons. Material: memory CD4+ T cells from PBMCs. The subset denotes: CD45RA-negative fraction. These receptors all come from a man aged 18 to 30 in good health. Some clones in this sample may be carry-over from other donors' samples.

This clone has a single count. The V call is TRBV11-2, the J call TRBJ2-1, with D possibly called TRBD1 or TRBD2 (7 bases each). Trimming left V 4 bases short and J 6 bases short, with 25 bases between. Per germline, CDR1 SGHAT and CDR2 FQNNGV. The CDR3 sequence is 18 residues long. CDR3 amino acids: CASSSKARGGVEGNEQFF. The DNA for the CDR3 is TGTGCCAGCAGCTCCAAGGCCAGGGGGGGCGTCGAAGGCAATGAGCAGTTCTTC.

The V and J genes are TRBV7-2 and TRBJ1-1; D is perhaps TRBD1 (6 bases). The CDR3 is made up of 15 amino acids. Germline lookup yields CDR1 SGHTA and CDR2 FQGNSA. The V end was cut by 5 bases, the J end by 1 base, with 14 bases between. The CDR3 sequence is CASSPPDRPNTEAFF. DNA for the CDR3: TGTGCCAGCAGCCCCCCCGACAGGCCGAACACTGAAGCTTTCTTT.

This clone was seen a few times. The chain has TRBV27 and TRBJ2-4, with D possibly TRBD2 on 5 matching bases. Germline V gene sequence: CDR1 MNHEY, CDR2 SMNVEV (reference sequence). V was clipped by 5 bases and J by 9 bases, with 23 bases between them. This CDR3 region has 16 residues. The CDR3 DNA sequence: TGTGCCAGCAGTCCCTCCGCTACCGAGGGCTTGATCATTCAGTACTTC. This gives the protein CASSPSATEGLIIQYF.

The rearrangement uses TRBV5-4 and TRBJ2-2; D ambiguous. V lost 1 base and J lost 2, with 6 bases in between. The CDR3 consists of 14 residues. Per the germline V gene, CDR1 is SGHNT and CDR2 is YYREEE (reference sequence). The chain's CDR3 is CASSLWVNTGELFF. DNA of the CDR3: TGTGCCAGCAGCTTGTGGGTTAACACCGGGGAGCTGTTTTTT.